The subject of this entry is one T cell receptor beta chain. Original handling: Quantification of nucleated cells was approximated via reference gene primer amplification. This table comes from immunoSEQ multiplex PCR, and its TCRdb copy is limited to in-frame clones, with some not included. The DNA was the basis for D and trimming; V, J and clone size are from that table. The table lists 250,000 to 400,000 clones, about 88% of them singletons. This specimen belongs to a study of blood T cell repertoires in COVID-19. Symptom resolution, clearance, or two negative PCRs marked donors in Cohort 3 as recovered. Germline CDR1 is LNHDA and CDR2 is SQIVND (reference sequence). J was trimmed by 1 base and V by 7 bases; bases with no gene match: 3. The CDR3 loop spans 14 amino acids.

Sequenced sample: PBMCs or T cells enriched from blood (not recorded which). The rearrangement links TRBV19 to TRBJ2-3; 9 bases agree with TRBD2. The TCR sequence derives from a man aged 60 to 69 who had recovered from COVID-19. CDR3 in DNA: TGTGCCAGTATGCGGACTAGCGGCACAGATACGCAGTATTTT. It encodes CASMRTSGTDTQYF. The variable domain in full, with the rest retrieved from reference TRBV19 and TRBJ2-3, is DGGITQSPKYLFRKEGQNVTLSCEQNLNHDAMYWYRQDPGQGLRLIYYSQIVNDFQKGDIAEGYSVSREKKESFPLTVTSAQKNPTAFYLCASMRTSGTDTQYFGPGTRLTVL.